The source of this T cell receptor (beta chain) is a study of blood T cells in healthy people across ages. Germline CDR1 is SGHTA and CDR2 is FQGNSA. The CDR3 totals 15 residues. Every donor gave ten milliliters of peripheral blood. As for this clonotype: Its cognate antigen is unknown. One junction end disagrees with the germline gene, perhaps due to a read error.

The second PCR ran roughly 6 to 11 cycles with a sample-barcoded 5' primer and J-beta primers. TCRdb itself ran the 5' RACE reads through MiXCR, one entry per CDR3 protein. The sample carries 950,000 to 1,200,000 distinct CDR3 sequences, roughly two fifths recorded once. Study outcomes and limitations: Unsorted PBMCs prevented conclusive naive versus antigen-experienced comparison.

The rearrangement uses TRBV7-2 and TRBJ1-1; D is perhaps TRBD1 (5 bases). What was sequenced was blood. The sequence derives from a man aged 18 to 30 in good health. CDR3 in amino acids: CAGSFLGRDHTEAFF. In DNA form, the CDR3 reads TGTGCCGGCAGCTTCTTAGGGCGGGACCACACTGAAGCTTTCTTT.